This entry lists 18 T cell receptor beta chains sequenced from one sample in a study of CD8+ T cells in alopecia areata. RNA, once extracted, was reverse transcribed into cDNA for use as the sequencing template. TCRdb keeps only in-frame clones here, not all; method: immunoSEQ multiplex PCR. The sample shows 150,000 or so clones, 80% to 90% of them seen only once. The sample in question was CD8+ T cells sorted from blood, obtained at week 0. These receptors were obtained from a human donor with alopecia areata.

This CDR3 is CASSHSRTGSNTEAFF. As DNA, the CDR3 is TGTGCCAGCAGCCATTCCCGGACAGGGTCGAACACTGAAGCTTTCTTT. This chain links TRBV7-9 with TRBJ1-1, with 8 bases matching TRBD1. The germline CDR1 and CDR2 sequences are SEHNR and FQNEAQ (reference sequence). V shed 5 bases and J 1 base; nucleotides not matched to a gene: 9. The CDR3 runs to 16 residues.

The chain uses TRBV7-2 and TRBJ2-7, with 11 bases fitting TRBD2. In germline, CDR1 is SGHTA, CDR2 FQGNSA. This CDR3 has 14 residues. Trimming at V came to 3 bases and at J to 5 bases, leaving 3 bases not matched to a gene. The CDR3 region has the DNA TGTGCCAGCAGCTTTACTAGCGGGAGAAACGAGCAGTACTTC. Amino acid sequence: CASSFTSGRNEQYF.

The chain's CDR3 is CSVEGQPESSYNEQFF. The CDR3 DNA sequence: TGCAGCGTTGAAGGGCAGCCAGAAAGCTCCTACAATGAGCAGTTCTTC. The genes are TRBV29-1 and TRBJ2-1; no reliable D call. CDR1 is SQVTM and CDR2 is ANQGSEA in the germline V gene. V shed 1 base and J shed 0 bases, with 13 bases lying between them. This CDR3 region has 16 residues.

The chain uses TRBV2 and TRBJ2-3, with TRBD2 identical over 8 bases. The CDR3 totals 14 residues. Germline V gives CDR1 SNHLY, CDR2 FYNNEI. V shed 3 bases and J 8 bases; nucleotides not matched to a gene: 7. CDR3 amino acids: CASSDAGGRSTQYF. The CDR3 nucleotides read TGTGCCAGCAGTGATGCGGGGGGCAGGAGTACGCAGTATTTT.

This clone appeared once. V is TRBV5-1 and J is TRBJ1-4; D gene unclear. The CDR3 consists of 14 residues. V was clipped by 6 bases and J by 0 bases, with 9 bases between them. The germline gives CDR1 SGHRS, CDR2 YFSETQ. CDR3 nucleotide sequence: TGCGCCAGCATGGACCCGGCAACTAATGAAAAACTGTTTTTT. Amino acids: CASMDPATNEKLFF.

The chain combines TRBV7-8 with TRBJ2-7; 12 bases are shared with TRBD1. The germline CDR1 and CDR2 sequences are SGHVS and FQNEAQ. V was clipped by 5 bases and J by 1 base; unmatched bases: 9. The CDR3 has 17 amino acids. The CDR3 bases are TGTGCCAGCAGCACAGGGACAGGGGGCGAGAAATCCTACGAGCAGTACTTC. It is translated as CASSTGTGGEKSYEQYF.

This clone was counted a few times. Here the CDR3 DNA reads TGTGCCAGCAGCCTGAGCGGGGGGTCCGACAATGAGCAGTTCTTC. Protein product: CASSLSGGSDNEQFF. The rearrangement joins TRBV7-8 to TRBJ2-1, with 9 bases matching TRBD2. This CDR3 has 15 amino acids. Trimming took 5 bases from V and 5 from J; bases not matched to a gene: 7. Germline V CDR1 and CDR2: SGHVS, FQNEAQ.

This rearrangement joins TRBV7-8 to TRBJ2-1, with a possible D match to TRBD2 (6 bases). Deletions cut 0 bases from V and 10 bases from J, with 10 bases between. The CDR3 is 13 residues long. Germline V CDR1 and CDR2: SGHVS, FQNEAQ. The CDR3 is CASSLAGLMEQFF. The CDR3 nucleotides are TGTGCCAGCAGCTTAGCCGGACTAATGGAGCAGTTCTTC.

The chain uses TRBV19 and TRBJ1-5, with unresolved D. V lost 5 bases to trimming and J lost 5 bases, with 13 bases between them. The CDR3 is made up of 14 amino acids. The germline V gene has CDR1 LNHDA and CDR2 SQIVND (reference sequence). This CDR3 reads CASSEGMRYQPQHF. CDR3 sequence (DNA): TGTGCCAGTAGTGAAGGGATGAGGTATCAGCCCCAGCATTTT.

This clone was found a few times. DNA for the CDR3: TGTGCCAGCAGTCCCGTAACGGCAGATACGCAGTATTTT. Translation gives CASSPVTADTQYF. The chain links TRBV6-5 to TRBJ2-3; D unclear. CDR3 size: 13 residues. Trimming shortened V by 5 bases and J by 4 bases, and 10 bases separated the two germline ends. The V gene's germline CDR1 is MNHEY and CDR2 SVGAGI.

The V call is TRBV2, the J call TRBJ2-5; weak D call: TRBD1 (6 bases). There are 17 residues in the CDR3. Germline assignment: CDR1 SNHLY and CDR2 FYNNEI. V was shortened by 9 bases and J by 6 bases, with 29 bases between the two germline ends. CDR3 residues: CASSTGTLSPSHQTQYF. The CDR3 DNA reads TGTGCCAGTTCGACCGGGACACTGTCTCCCTCTCATCAGACCCAGTACTTC.

V usage is TRBV27 and J usage is TRBJ1-5; D is unresolved. Germline V CDR1 and CDR2: MNHEY, SMNVEV (reference sequence). This CDR3 spans 13 amino acids. The V end lost 2 bases, the J end lost 7 bases, and 9 bases lay between the germline ends. CDR3 loop: CASSLGPAQPQHF. The DNA of the CDR3 is TGTGCCAGCAGTTTAGGGCCGGCGCAGCCCCAGCATTTT.

The chain uses TRBV7-6 and TRBJ2-3; D gene unclear. The CDR3 spans 15 residues. Trimming pared 5 bases from V and 2 bases from J, leaving 14 bases between. Germline V lookup: CDR1 SGHVS, CDR2 FNYEAQ. The CDR3 reads CASSLKGSSTDTQYF. The CDR3 DNA is TGTGCCAGCAGCCTAAAGGGTTCATCCACAGATACGCAGTATTTT.

CDR3 in amino acids: CASSFFGDQGRNTIYF. The CDR3 coding sequence is TGCGCCAGCAGCTTCTTCGGGGATCAAGGGAGAAACACCATATATTTT. The chain joins TRBV5-1 to TRBJ1-3; D gene unclear. Looked up from germline, CDR1 is SGHRS and CDR2 is YFSETQ. This CDR3 comprises 16 residues. Trimming took 2 bases from V and 5 from J, leaving 17 bases between them.

CDR3: CASRAGGTGELFF. In nucleotides, the CDR3 is TGTGCCAGTAGGGCGGGGGGAACCGGGGAGCTGTTTTTT. The V gene is TRBV19, the J gene TRBJ2-2, with 8 positions matching TRBD2. Unmatched junction bases numbered 2, after V lost 6 bases and J lost 5 bases. The CDR3 length is 13 residues. The germline gives CDR1 LNHDA, CDR2 SQIVND (reference sequence).

This clone was detected only once. The V gene is TRBV2, the J gene TRBJ1-4, with D possibly being TRBD1 (5 bases). Germline CDR1 SNHLY, CDR2 FYNNEI. This CDR3 region has 12 residues. V lost 6 bases and J lost 6, with 8 bases in between. The CDR3 sequence is CASSPGDEKLFF. CDR3 DNA sequence: TGTGCCAGCAGCCCGGGGGATGAAAAACTGTTTTTT. The variable domain in full, completed from reference TRBV2 and TRBJ1-4, reads EPEVTQTPSHQVTQMGQEVILRCVPISNHLYFYWYRQILGQKVEFLVSFYNNEISEKSEIFDDQFSVERPDGSNFTLKIRSTKLEDSAMYFCASSPGDEKLFFGSGTQLSVL.

The gene calls are TRBV29-1 and TRBJ2-2; D not certain. The length of the CDR3 is 14 residues. Per the germline V gene, CDR1 is SQVTM and CDR2 is ANQGSEA. Trimming stripped 5 bases from V and 0 bases from J, with 10 bases between. The CDR3 DNA is TGCAGCGTTACTGTCCTGACGAACACCGGGGAGCTGTTTTTT. Protein: CSVTVLTNTGELFF.

The J gene is TRBJ1-1, the V gene TRBV10-3; D is unresolved. V was pared by 10 bases and J by 6 bases, with 18 bases between. Germline loops: CDR1 ENHRY, CDR2 SYGVKD. CDR3 size: 13 residues. The CDR3 DNA follows: TGTGCCACCGGACTTGGTAGCATGGCTGAAGCTTTCTTT. Protein sequence: CATGLGSMAEAFF.